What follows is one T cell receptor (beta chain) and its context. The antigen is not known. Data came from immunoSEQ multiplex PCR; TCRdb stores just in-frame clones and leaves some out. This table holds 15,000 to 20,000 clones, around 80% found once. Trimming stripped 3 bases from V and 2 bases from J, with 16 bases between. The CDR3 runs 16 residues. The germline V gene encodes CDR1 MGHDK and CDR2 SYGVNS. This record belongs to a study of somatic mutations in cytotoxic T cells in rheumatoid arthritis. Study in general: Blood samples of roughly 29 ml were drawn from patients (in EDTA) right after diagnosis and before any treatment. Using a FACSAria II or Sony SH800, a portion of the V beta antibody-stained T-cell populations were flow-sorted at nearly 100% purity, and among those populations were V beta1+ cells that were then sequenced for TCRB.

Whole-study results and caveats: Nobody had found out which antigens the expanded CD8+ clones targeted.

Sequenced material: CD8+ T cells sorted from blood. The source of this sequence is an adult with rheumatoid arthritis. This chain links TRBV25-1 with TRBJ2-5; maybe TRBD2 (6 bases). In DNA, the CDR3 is TGTGCCAGCAGTGAGGCGGGAACTCGCGGGCAAGAGACCCAGTACTTC. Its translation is CASSEAGTRGQETQYF.